These 17 T cell receptor beta chains were all obtained from the same sample, sequenced in a study of OX40 agonist ivuxolimab in advanced cancers. TCRdb keeps only in-frame clones here, not all; method: immunoSEQ multiplex PCR. The sample yields roughly 56,000 clones, around 91% seen once. The sequenced sample was CD4+ or CD8+ T cells sorted from blood, obtained in a trial of the OX40 agonist ivuxolimab. Every receptor here comes from an adult with an advanced solid tumor such as melanoma, head and neck, liver or kidney cancer.

The CDR3 coding sequence is TGTGCCAGCAGCCAACTAGCAATGGACAATGAGCAGTTCTTC. The encoded protein is CASSQLAMDNEQFF. This sequence joins TRBV7-9 and TRBJ2-1; the D gene is possibly TRBD2 (6 bases). CDR3 size: 14 residues. The ends were cut back, 5 bases at V and 5 bases at J, with 13 bases in the middle. The V gene's germline CDR1 is SEHNR and CDR2 FQNEAQ (reference sequence).

This clone was detected only a few times. Other DNA sequences in this specimen translate into the identical CDR3. The chain is built from TRBV27 and TRBJ2-7; 7 bases line up with TRBD1. The CDR3 totals 12 residues. Germline lookup yields CDR1 MNHEY and CDR2 SMNVEV (reference sequence). V dropped 8 bases and J dropped 2; count of bases not matched to a gene: 3. CDR3 region: CASWDSPYEQYF. The CDR3 DNA reads TGTGCCAGCTGGGACAGCCCCTACGAGCAGTACTTC.

CDR3 nucleotide sequence: TGTGCCAGCAGCCCCGCCGGGACACCGAATGGCTACACCTTC. This codes for CASSPAGTPNGYTF. The chain combines TRBV7-8 with TRBJ1-2, with a weak D call TRBD1 (6 bases). CDR1 is SGHVS, CDR2 FQNEAQ, per germline. This CDR3 has 14 amino acids. The ends were cut back, 5 bases at V and 6 bases at J, with 16 bases in the middle.

The chain is built from TRBV14 and TRBJ2-2, with 9 bases that match TRBD1. CDR1 SGHDN and CDR2 FVKESK come from the germline V gene. J gave up 2 bases and V 4 bases, and 11 bases lay outside the gene matches. CDR3 length equals 18 residues. CDR3 residues: CASSPPPGQGRNTGELFF. DNA of the CDR3: TGTGCCAGCAGCCCTCCACCGGGACAGGGACGCAACACCGGGGAGCTGTTTTTT.

V usage is TRBV19 and J usage is TRBJ1-1, with D tentatively TRBD1 (6 bases). Germline assignment: CDR1 LNHDA and CDR2 SQIVND (reference sequence). This CDR3 is 13 amino acids long. Trimming removed 11 bases from V and 2 bases from J, with 15 bases in between. The DNA for the CDR3 is TGTGCCTCCCGGACAGAAATCAACACTGAAGCTTTCTTT. Translation gives CASRTEINTEAFF.

In regard to this clone: Its ends do not fully match the called genes, so a read error is possible. The rearrangement joins TRBV6-1 to TRBJ2-7, with D possibly matching TRBD1 (5 bases). CDR3 length equals 11 residues. Germline V lookup: CDR1 MNHNS, CDR2 SASEGT. In DNA form, the CDR3 reads TGTGCCAGCAGTGAGGGTGGACAACTTACTTTT. The encoded protein is CASSEGGQLTF.

This chain uses TRBV29-1 with TRBJ2-5; 15 bases are shared with TRBD2. After removal of 7 bases from V and 5 bases from J, the junction contained 8 bases not matched to a gene. Germline V gene lookup returns CDR1 SQVTM and CDR2 ANQGSEA. The length of the CDR3 is 15 residues. As DNA, the CDR3 is TGCAGCGGAAGGACTAGCGGGAGGGCCGGTGAGACCCAGTACTTC. Translation gives CSGRTSGRAGETQYF.

The chain couples TRBV6-6 to TRBJ2-1, with D possibly matching TRBD2 (5 bases). The V end lost 4 bases, the J end lost 3 bases, and 10 bases lay between the germline ends. The CDR3 has 14 amino acids. Per the germline V gene, CDR1 is MNHNY and CDR2 is SVGAGI (reference sequence). Here the CDR3 DNA reads TGTGCCAGCAGTTTAGGGAGCGGCTACAATGAGCAGTTCTTC. Translation: CASSLGSGYNEQFF.

This clone was recorded only once. The genes are TRBV27 and TRBJ1-4, with a tentative D call TRBD1 (5 bases). CDR1 is MNHEY and CDR2 is SMNVEV in the germline V gene (reference sequence). Trimming took 4 bases from V and 7 from J, leaving 16 bases between them. The CDR3 covers 15 residues. This chain's CDR3 is CASSSGTPGLEKLFF. CDR3 DNA: TGTGCCAGCAGTTCAGGGACTCCGGGTCTTGAAAAACTGTTTTTT.

The V and J genes are TRBV9 and TRBJ2-3, with D possibly matching TRBD1 (6 bases). The V end lost 0 bases, the J end lost 1 base, and 9 bases lay between the germline ends. Germline CDR1 is SGDLS and CDR2 is YYNGEE. This CDR3 comprises 15 residues. CDR3 nucleotide sequence: TGTGCCAGCAGCGTAGAAGGGGGTCGCACAGATACGCAGTATTTT. It translates to CASSVEGGRTDTQYF.

The J gene is TRBJ2-1, the V gene TRBV9; D remains unclear. CDR3 size: 15 residues. The germline gives CDR1 SGDLS, CDR2 YYNGEE. Trimming took off 0 bases at V and 3 bases at J, with 10 bases between the two ends. CDR3 in DNA: TGTGCCAGCAGCGTAGATGGAGCTAACTACAATGAGCAGTTCTTC. The encoded protein is CASSVDGANYNEQFF.

This clone was seen a single time. V is TRBV9 and J is TRBJ2-1; D is tentatively TRBD1 or TRBD2 (6 bases each). CDR1 and CDR2 (germline): SGDLS, YYNGEE. V was cut by 0 bases and J by 0 bases, with 10 bases left in between. This CDR3 comprises 16 residues. The CDR3 sequence: CASSVGGASSYNEQFF. The CDR3 DNA reads TGTGCCAGCAGCGTAGGGGGGGCCAGCTCCTACAATGAGCAGTTCTTC.

Here the CDR3 DNA reads TGTGCCACCAGCAGCGACCGGGACAGGTCAAACAATGAGCAGTTCTTC. Its protein is CATSSDRDRSNNEQFF. The chain combines TRBV15 with TRBJ2-1, with TRBD1 matching 8 bases. The CDR3 is 16 residues long. Germline trimming cut 3 bases from V and 5 bases from J; bases unmatched to any gene: 9. Germline loops: CDR1 LNHNV, CDR2 YYDKDF (reference sequence).

This clone was observed once. The chain recombines TRBV23-1 with TRBJ1-6, with D maybe TRBD1 (5 bases). TRBV23-1 is identified as an open reading frame with a role that is uncertain. This CDR3 has 15 residues. V lost 5 bases to trimming and J lost 8 bases, with 16 bases between them. The CDR3 DNA is TGCGCCAGCAGTGTTAGACAGTTAAGTCATTCACCCCTCCACTTT. Its protein is CASSVRQLSHSPLHF.

The chain links TRBV6-4 to TRBJ2-3; 9 nucleotides line up with TRBD1. The junction had 0 bases not matched to a gene; V was cut back by 4 bases and J by 1 base. The germline CDR1 and CDR2 sequences are MRHNA and SNTAGT. The length of the CDR3 is 14 residues. CDR3 loop: CASSGTGGTDTQYF. For the CDR3, the DNA is TGTGCCAGCAGTGGGACAGGGGGCACAGATACGCAGTATTTT.

This clone appeared once. The V and J genes are TRBV27 and TRBJ1-5; D not resolved. This CDR3 has 13 residues. The V end lost 0 bases, the J end lost 6 bases, and 6 bases lay between the germline ends. Germline V CDR1 and CDR2: MNHEY, SMNVEV (reference sequence). CDR3 DNA: TGTGCCAGCAGTTTATCGACTGCTCAGCCCCAGCATTTT. This translates into CASSLSTAQPQHF.

This clone was counted only a few times. The chain employs TRBV18 and TRBJ2-5; 7 bases map to TRBD1. The germline V gene encodes CDR1 KGHSH and CDR2 LQKENI. The CDR3 totals 13 residues. Trimming cost V 2 bases and J 3 bases; bases outside gene matches: 0. This chain's CDR3 is CASSPTGEETQYF. Written as DNA, the CDR3 is TGTGCCAGCTCACCAACAGGGGAAGAGACCCAGTACTTC.